A selection of T cell receptor beta chains follows, all from one sample in a study of cytomegalovirus exposure and HLA in healthy donors. Profiled with immunoSEQ multiplex PCR; TCRdb holds only in-frame clones, not every one. The table has about 61,000 clones, approximately 88% seen once. Source material: PBMCs. These receptors were collected from a man aged 25 to 45 in good health and CMV-seropositive. Both conserved end residues are part of each CDR3. The order of the fields is J gene, D gene, V gene, clone size, CDR3 protein, CDR3 DNA. D genes are given only for firm matches. Some rows mark clone size as missing; the rest say once, few, many or name a class of expanded clone.

j_gene: TRBJ2-1; d_gene: TRBD2; v_gene: TRBV9; abundance: -; CDR3aa: CASSVGGSGSYRYNEQFF; CDR3nt: TGTGCCAGCAGCGTAGGCGGTAGCGGGAGTTACCGCTACAATGAGCAGTTCTTC
j_gene: TRBJ2-1; d_gene: TRBD2; v_gene: TRBV7-9; abundance: -; CDR3aa: CASSPLAGAVNEQFF; CDR3nt: TGTGCCAGCAGCCCTCTAGCGGGAGCCGTGAATGAGCAGTTCTTC
j_gene: TRBJ2-7; d_gene: -; v_gene: TRBV12-5; abundance: -; CDR3aa: CASGRDFSYEQYF; CDR3nt: TGTGCTAGTGGTCGGGACTTTTCCTACGAGCAGTACTTC
j_gene: TRBJ2-1; d_gene: TRBD2; v_gene: TRBV7-2; abundance: -; CDR3aa: CASSLEGTSGRHGQFF; CDR3nt: TGTGCCAGCAGCTTAGAGGGGACTAGCGGGAGACATGGGCAGTTCTTC
j_gene: TRBJ2-3; d_gene: TRBD2; v_gene: TRBV4-1; abundance: -; CDR3aa: CASSQEYAGGPSDTQYF; CDR3nt: TGCGCCAGCAGCCAAGAATACGCGGGAGGGCCATCAGATACGCAGTATTTT
j_gene: TRBJ2-7; d_gene: TRBD1; v_gene: TRBV11-3; abundance: once; CDR3aa: CASSQGAGRYEQYF; CDR3nt: TGTGCCAGCAGCCAGGGGGCAGGAAGATACGAGCAGTACTTC
j_gene: TRBJ2-1; d_gene: TRBD1; v_gene: TRBV6-1; abundance: -; CDR3aa: CASSEGTGGDEQFF; CDR3nt: TGTGCCAGCAGTGAAGGGACAGGGGGCGATGAGCAGTTCTTC
j_gene: TRBJ1-6; d_gene: -; v_gene: TRBV19; abundance: -; CDR3aa: CASSPGAVGNSPLHF; CDR3nt: TGTGCCAGTAGTCCAGGGGCGGTAGGGAATTCACCCCTCCACTTT
j_gene: TRBJ2-2; d_gene: -; v_gene: TRBV6-1; abundance: -; CDR3aa: CASSGEAGELFF; CDR3nt: TGTGCCAGCAGCGGGGAGGCGGGGGAGCTGTTTTTT
j_gene: TRBJ1-2; d_gene: -; v_gene: TRBV6-5; abundance: once; CDR3aa: CASSFVQGLGYTF; CDR3nt: TGTGCCAGCAGTTTCGTTCAGGGACTTGGCTACACCTTC
j_gene: TRBJ2-7; d_gene: TRBD1; v_gene: TRBV18; abundance: -; CDR3aa: CASSGQGYEQYF; CDR3nt: TGTGCCAGCTCCGGACAGGGATACGAGCAGTACTTC
j_gene: TRBJ1-5; d_gene: TRBD1; v_gene: TRBV6-1; abundance: -; CDR3aa: CASSGGTGEVNQPQHF; CDR3nt: TGTGCCAGCAGTGGAGGGACAGGGGAGGTCAATCAGCCCCAGCATTTT
j_gene: TRBJ2-1; d_gene: TRBD2; v_gene: TRBV5-4; abundance: -; CDR3aa: CASSLGGLAGYNEQFF; CDR3nt: TGTGCCAGCAGCTTGGGCGGACTAGCGGGCTACAATGAGCAGTTCTTC
j_gene: TRBJ2-1; d_gene: -; v_gene: TRBV10-2; abundance: few; CDR3aa: CASRASTDSYNEQFF; CDR3nt: TGCGCCAGCAGAGCCTCTACAGACTCCTACAATGAGCAGTTCTTC
j_gene: TRBJ2-5; d_gene: -; v_gene: TRBV19; abundance: -; CDR3aa: CASALRGRPGETQYF; CDR3nt: TGTGCCAGTGCACTAAGGGGCCGACCAGGGGAGACCCAGTACTTC
j_gene: TRBJ2-7; d_gene: -; v_gene: TRBV28; abundance: -; CDR3aa: CASSPRTDSYEQYF; CDR3nt: TGTGCCAGCAGTCCAAGGACAGACTCCTACGAGCAGTACTTC
j_gene: TRBJ2-3; d_gene: TRBD2; v_gene: TRBV11-1; abundance: -; CDR3aa: CASSLVWASGSTDTQYF; CDR3nt: TGTGCCAGCAGCTTAGTATGGGCTAGCGGTAGCACAGATACGCAGTATTTT
j_gene: TRBJ2-2; d_gene: TRBD2; v_gene: TRBV7-9; abundance: -; CDR3aa: CASSLGGLAANTGELFF; CDR3nt: TGTGCCAGCAGCTTAGGTGGACTAGCGGCGAACACCGGGGAGCTGTTTTTT
j_gene: TRBJ2-2; d_gene: -; v_gene: TRBV30; abundance: -; CDR3aa: CAWSEGGGELFF; CDR3nt: TGTGCCTGGAGTGAAGGGGGCGGGGAGCTGTTTTTT
j_gene: TRBJ1-1; d_gene: TRBD1; v_gene: TRBV29-1; abundance: -; CDR3aa: CSVQQTGVWTEAFF; CDR3nt: TGCAGCGTTCAACAGACAGGGGTTTGGACTGAAGCTTTCTTT
j_gene: TRBJ2-3; d_gene: -; v_gene: TRBV6-7; abundance: -; CDR3aa: CASSLKGLSTDTQYF; CDR3nt: TGTGCCAGCAGTTTGAAGGGGCTTAGCACAGATACGCAGTATTTT
j_gene: TRBJ1-2; d_gene: -; v_gene: TRBV30; abundance: -; CDR3aa: CAWRKATNYGYTF; CDR3nt: TGTGCCTGGAGGAAAGCCACTAACTATGGCTACACCTTC